This T cell receptor beta chain is from a study of cytomegalovirus exposure and HLA in healthy donors. Clones were sequenced by immunoSEQ multiplex PCR, and TCRdb holds only the in-frame ones, with some missing. Of 60,000 or so clones in the sample, 90% were seen once. This clone was observed a handful of times. The source is a man aged 18 to 29 in good health and CMV-seronegative. Specimen: PBMCs.

CDR3 sequence: CASSSYRDPSYEQYF. CDR3 nucleotides: TGTGCCAGCAGTTCTTACAGGGATCCGTCCTACGAGCAGTACTTC. V usage is TRBV27 and J usage is TRBJ2-7; D perhaps matches TRBD1 (6 bases). The CDR3 runs to 15 residues. The germline V gene encodes CDR1 MNHEY and CDR2 SMNVEV (reference sequence). V was cut by 4 bases and J by 1 base, with 14 bases left in between.